The following is a T cell receptor beta chain sequence with its context. This sample is drawn from a study of blood T cell repertoires in COVID-19. Study-wide context: Samples representing acute and convalescent COVID-19 were sourced from the United States, Italy and Spain. PBMCs, B-cell-depleted T cells, or T cells provided the cDNA or gDNA that made up the material.

Trimming cost V 4 bases and J 2 bases; bases outside gene matches: 7. This CDR3 has 16 amino acids. Germline loops: CDR1 MNHEY, CDR2 SVGEGT. In the source study's methods: Cell counts per sample came from amplifying reference gene primers. Clones were sequenced by immunoSEQ multiplex PCR, and TCRdb holds only the in-frame ones, with some missing. V, J and clone size are taken as reported in that table, and D and trimming were inferred from the DNA itself. The sample lists 55,000 to 75,000 clones, around 84% occurring once. The chain uses TRBV6-2 or TRBV6-3 and TRBJ2-5, with TRBD2 identical over 10 bases. The specimen was peripheral blood. The source is a man aged 45 to 65 with active COVID-19. The CDR3 loop reads CASSSIPGLAQETQYF. DNA of the CDR3: TGTGCCAGCAGTTCAATTCCGGGACTAGCGCAAGAGACCCAGTACTTC.